Below are 14 T cell receptor beta chains sequenced from a single sample in a study of metastatic and nonmetastatic thyroid tumors. TCRdb redid the clone calls on the PCR reads using MiXCR. The data show just over 30,000 clones, roughly 20% seen once. Patients underwent thyroid surgery, and none had received any treatment before it. Sequencing was performed on blood. These receptors all come from a female donor with papillary thyroid cancer or a benign thyroid nodule (not recorded which). Some clones in this sample may be carry-over from other donors' samples.

This clone was detected a few times. The V gene is TRBV12-3 or TRBV12-4, the J gene TRBJ1-2; D might be TRBD1 (6 bases). This CDR3 has 13 amino acids. Trimming took 7 bases from V and 5 from J, leaving 14 bases between them. This CDR3 is CASTRQVAYGYTF. Here the CDR3 DNA reads TGTGCCAGCACGAGACAGGTGGCTTATGGCTACACCTTC.

The table lists this clone with a few counts. The V and J genes are TRBV2 and TRBJ1-6; D unclear. Trimming took off 4 bases at V and 13 bases at J, with 20 bases between the two ends. The length of the CDR3 is 15 residues. The germline gives CDR1 SNHLY, CDR2 FYNNEI. The CDR3 DNA reads as TGTGCCAGCAGTGGGGGTGAAAAGCATATGTCGCCCCTCCACTTT. Translated, it gives CASSGGEKHMSPLHF.

The chain links TRBV6-1 to TRBJ2-3; 10 bases are shared with TRBD2. Trimming took 4 bases from V and 2 from J; bases not matched to a gene: 3. Per germline, CDR1 MNHNS and CDR2 SASEGT. This CDR3 comprises 15 residues. DNA for the CDR3: TGTGCCAGCAGTGCTAGCGGGGGATTCACAGATACGCAGTATTTT. It yields the protein CASSASGGFTDTQYF.

This clone was seen at least ten times. The V gene is TRBV19, the J gene TRBJ2-7, with D perhaps matching TRBD1 (5 bases). The CDR3 runs 13 residues. Trimming left V 4 bases short and J 3 bases short, with 10 bases between. Germline values: CDR1 LNHDA, CDR2 SQIVND (reference sequence). DNA for the CDR3: TGTGCCAGTAGTACAGGGATTGGCTACGAGCAGTACTTC. Amino acid sequence: CASSTGIGYEQYF.

This clone was counted ten times or more. The chain combines TRBV5-1 with TRBJ2-6, with D uncertain. Germline CDR1 is SGHRS and CDR2 is YFSETQ. The CDR3 is 14 amino acids. V was cut by 4 bases and J by 0 bases, with 5 bases left in between. This CDR3 reads CASSGDSGANVLTF. Here the CDR3 DNA reads TGCGCCAGCAGCGGGGACTCTGGGGCCAACGTCCTGACTTTC.

This clone was seen ten or more times. The chain recombines TRBV10-3 with TRBJ1-4; TRBD1 matches at 9 bases. V shed 4 bases and J 4 bases; nucleotides not matched to a gene: 4. The CDR3 loop spans 15 amino acids. From germline, CDR1 is ENHRY and CDR2 SYGVKD. The CDR3 here is CAISAGQGLNEKLFF. The CDR3 DNA sequence: TGTGCCATCAGTGCTGGACAGGGGCTTAATGAAAAACTGTTTTTT.

With regard to this clone: Just one base apart from a much larger clone, this may be a read error. The rearrangement uses TRBV5-5 and TRBJ1-1; TRBD1 is a possible D gene (5 bases). The CDR3 has 15 residues. Deletions cut 2 bases from V and 3 bases from J, with 14 bases between. The germline CDR1 and CDR2 sequences are SGHKS and YYEKEE (reference sequence). The chain's CDR3 is CASSFLGGFDTEAFF. The CDR3 region has the DNA TGTGCCAGCAGCTTCCTTGGGGGGTTTGACACTGAAGCTTTCTTT.

This clone has more than one count but fewer than ten. The chain combines TRBV6-1 with TRBJ1-1; the D is unclear. V lost 5 bases, J lost 3 bases, and 10 bases lay in between. The CDR3 consists of 13 residues. The germline CDR1 and CDR2 sequences are MNHNS and SASEGT. CDR3 sequence (DNA): TGTGCCAGCAGTATGTCCCGAGACACTGAAGCTTTCTTT. Translating gives CASSMSRDTEAFF.

This clone was detected ten times or more. This chain connects TRBV10-3 to TRBJ2-5; 7 bases agree with TRBD1. The CDR3 contains 16 residues. With V trimmed by 6 bases and J by 1 base, 11 bases remained unmatched. Germline assignment: CDR1 ENHRY and CDR2 SYGVKD. DNA for the CDR3: TGTGCCATCAGCGATAGGATACGGGACAGCCAAGAGACCCAGTACTTC. Translated, it gives CAISDRIRDSQETQYF.

The chain links TRBV4-1 to TRBJ1-1, with no clear D. There are 12 residues in the CDR3. Germline V gives CDR1 MGHRA, CDR2 YSYEKL. Trimming removed 0 bases from V and 8 bases from J, with 7 bases in between. In DNA, the CDR3 is TGCGCCAGCAGCCAAGATAATACGGAAGCTTTCTTT. It specifies CASSQDNTEAFF.

At least ten counts were recorded for this clone. This chain joins TRBV5-4 and TRBJ2-7, with TRBD1 as a possible D gene (6 bases). Germline-derived CDR1 and CDR2 are SGHNT and YYREEE (reference sequence). The CDR3 covers 12 residues. V was pared by 3 bases and J by 7 bases, with 11 bases between. CDR3 sequence reads: CASSSIQGEQYF. The CDR3, as DNA: TGTGCCAGCAGCTCGATACAGGGTGAGCAGTACTTC. Full variable domain (outside the CDR3, taken from reference TRBV5-4 and TRBJ2-7): ETGVTQSPTHLIKTRGQQVTLRCSSQSGHNTVSWYQQALGQGPQFIFQYYREEENGRGNFPPRFSGLQFPNYSSELNVNALELDDSALYLCASSSIQGEQYFGPGTRLTVT.

This clone was counted only a few times. The chain uses TRBV6-2 or TRBV6-3 and TRBJ1-1; D unresolved. The CDR3 runs 16 residues. CDR1 MNHEY and CDR2 SVGEGT come from the germline V gene. V was shortened by 0 bases and J by 4 bases, with 15 bases between the two germline ends. CDR3: CASSYSTLGRGTEAFF. DNA of the CDR3: TGTGCCAGCAGTTACTCGACCCTTGGGCGGGGCACTGAAGCTTTCTTT.

This clone has only a few counts. This chain connects TRBV24-1 to TRBJ1-2; D is possibly TRBD1 (5 bases). The length of the CDR3 is 13 residues. The V gene's germline CDR1 is KGHDR and CDR2 SFDVKD. Trimming left V 3 bases short and J 7 bases short, with 11 bases between. The CDR3 DNA sequence: TGTGCCACCAGTGATGGGACCGGGAGTGGCTACACCTTC. It yields the protein CATSDGTGSGYTF.

This clone was observed at least ten times. V gene TRBV9 combines with J gene TRBJ2-1; D remains unclear. Looked up from germline, CDR1 is SGDLS and CDR2 is YYNGEE. Deletions cut 0 bases from V and 2 bases from J, with 3 bases between. The CDR3 consists of 13 residues. The CDR3 loop reads CASSVDTYNEQFF. CDR3 bases: TGTGCCAGCAGCGTAGACACCTACAATGAGCAGTTCTTC.